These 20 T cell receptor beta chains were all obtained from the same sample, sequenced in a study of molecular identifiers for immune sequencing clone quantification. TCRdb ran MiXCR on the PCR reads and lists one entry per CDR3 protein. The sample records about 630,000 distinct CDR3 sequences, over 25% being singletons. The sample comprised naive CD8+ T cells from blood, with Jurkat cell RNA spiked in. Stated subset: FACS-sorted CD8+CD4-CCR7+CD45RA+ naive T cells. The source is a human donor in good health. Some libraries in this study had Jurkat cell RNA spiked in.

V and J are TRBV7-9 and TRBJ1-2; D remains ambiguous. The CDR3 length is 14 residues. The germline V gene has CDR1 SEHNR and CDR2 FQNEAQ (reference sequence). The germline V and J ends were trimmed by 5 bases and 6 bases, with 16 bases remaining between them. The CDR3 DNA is TGTGCCAGCAGCCCCGGCGGGCCCGGTGATGGCTACACCTTC. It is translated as CASSPGGPGDGYTF. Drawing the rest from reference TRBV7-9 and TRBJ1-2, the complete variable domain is DTGVSQNPRHKITKRGQNVTFRCDPISEHNRLYWYRQTLGQGPEFLTYFQNEAQLEKSRLLSDRFSAERPKGSFSTLEIQRTEQGDSAMYLCASSPGGPGDGYTFGSGTRLTVV.

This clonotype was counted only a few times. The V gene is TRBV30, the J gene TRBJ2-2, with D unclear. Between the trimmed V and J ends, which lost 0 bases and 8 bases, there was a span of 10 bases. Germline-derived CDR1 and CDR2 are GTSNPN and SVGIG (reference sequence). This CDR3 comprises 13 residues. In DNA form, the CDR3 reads TGTGCCTGGAGTGTACTGGACGGGGGGGAGCTGTTTTTT. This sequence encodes CAWSVLDGGELFF. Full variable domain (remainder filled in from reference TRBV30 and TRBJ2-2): SQTIHQWPATLVQPVGSPLSLECTVEGTSNPNLYWYRQAAGRGLQLLFYSVGIGQISSEVPQNLSASRPQDRQFILSSKKLLLSDSGFYLCAWSVLDGGELFFGEGSRLTVL.

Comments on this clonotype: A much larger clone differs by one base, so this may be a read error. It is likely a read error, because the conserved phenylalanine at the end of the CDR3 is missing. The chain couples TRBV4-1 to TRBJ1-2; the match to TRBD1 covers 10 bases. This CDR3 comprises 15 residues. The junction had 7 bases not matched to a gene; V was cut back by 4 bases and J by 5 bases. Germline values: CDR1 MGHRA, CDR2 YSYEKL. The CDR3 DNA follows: TGCGCCAGCAGCCCAGAGGGACAGGGGTTGTATGGCTACACCCTC. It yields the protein CASSPEGQGLYGYTL.

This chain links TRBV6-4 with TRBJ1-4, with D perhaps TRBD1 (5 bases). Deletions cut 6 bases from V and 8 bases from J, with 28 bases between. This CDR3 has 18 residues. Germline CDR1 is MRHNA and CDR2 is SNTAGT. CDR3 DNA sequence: TGTGCCAGCAGCTCCGGGACTTCGGAGTTGGGGTTTGAGGAAAAACTGTTTTTT. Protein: CASSSGTSELGFEEKLFF.

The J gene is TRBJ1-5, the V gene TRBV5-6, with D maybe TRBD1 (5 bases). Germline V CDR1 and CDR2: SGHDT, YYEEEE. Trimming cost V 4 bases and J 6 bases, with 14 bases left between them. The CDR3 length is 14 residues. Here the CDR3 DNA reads TGTGCCAGCAGCGCTGGGGGGGGTACTCAGCCCCAGCATTTT. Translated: CASSAGGGTQPQHF. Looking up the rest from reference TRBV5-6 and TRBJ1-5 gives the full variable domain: DAGVTQSPTHLIKTRGQQVTLRCSPKSGHDTVSWYQQALGQGPQFIFQYYEEEERQRGNFPDRFSGHQFPNYSSELNVNALLLGDSALYLCASSAGGGTQPQHFGDGTRLSIL.

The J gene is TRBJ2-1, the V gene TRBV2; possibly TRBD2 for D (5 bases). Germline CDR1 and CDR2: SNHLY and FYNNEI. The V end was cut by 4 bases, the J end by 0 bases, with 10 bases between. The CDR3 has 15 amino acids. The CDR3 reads CASSVEGSSYNEQFF. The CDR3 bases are TGTGCCAGCAGTGTTGAGGGAAGCTCCTACAATGAGCAGTTCTTC.

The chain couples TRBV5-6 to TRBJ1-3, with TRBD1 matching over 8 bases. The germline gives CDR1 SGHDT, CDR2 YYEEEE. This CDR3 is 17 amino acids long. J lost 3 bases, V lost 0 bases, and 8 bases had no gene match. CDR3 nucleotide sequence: TGTGCCAGCAGCTTGGAAGGTGACAGGGGTAGTGGAAACACCATATATTTT. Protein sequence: CASSLEGDRGSGNTIYF.

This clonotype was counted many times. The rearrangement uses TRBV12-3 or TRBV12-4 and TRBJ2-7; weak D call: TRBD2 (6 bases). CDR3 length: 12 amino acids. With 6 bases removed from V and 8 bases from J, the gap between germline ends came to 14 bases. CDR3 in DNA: TGTGCCAGCAGCCGGGACTTTACGAAGCAGTACTTC. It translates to CASSRDFTKQYF.

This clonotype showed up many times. CDR3 DNA sequence: TGTGCCAGCAGTTTATGGGGGTTCACTGAAGCTTTCTTT. Protein product: CASSLWGFTEAFF. The V gene is TRBV27, the J gene TRBJ1-1, with a weak D call TRBD1 (5 bases). V gave up 1 base and J gave up 4 bases, with 7 bases separating them. The CDR3 has 13 amino acids. Germline V gene sequence: CDR1 MNHEY, CDR2 SMNVEV (reference sequence).

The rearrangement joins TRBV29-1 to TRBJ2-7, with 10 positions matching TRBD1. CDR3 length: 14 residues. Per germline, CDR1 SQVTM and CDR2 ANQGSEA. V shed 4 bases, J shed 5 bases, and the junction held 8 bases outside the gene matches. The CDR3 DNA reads TGCAGCGTTGCCTCGGGACAGGGGTTCGACGAGCAGTACTTC. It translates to CSVASGQGFDEQYF.

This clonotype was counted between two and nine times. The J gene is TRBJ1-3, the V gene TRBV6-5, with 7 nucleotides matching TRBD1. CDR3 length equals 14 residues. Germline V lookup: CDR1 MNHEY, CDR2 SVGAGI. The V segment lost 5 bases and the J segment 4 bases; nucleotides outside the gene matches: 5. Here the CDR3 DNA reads TGTGCCAGCAGTGATACAGGGGACGGAAACACCATATATTTT. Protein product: CASSDTGDGNTIYF.

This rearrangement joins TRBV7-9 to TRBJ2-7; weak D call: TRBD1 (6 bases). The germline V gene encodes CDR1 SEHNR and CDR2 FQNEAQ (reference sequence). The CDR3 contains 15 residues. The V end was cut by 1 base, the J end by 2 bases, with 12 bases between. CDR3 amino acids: CASSLEHRATYEQYF. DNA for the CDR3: TGTGCCAGCAGCTTAGAGCACAGGGCCACCTACGAGCAGTACTTC.

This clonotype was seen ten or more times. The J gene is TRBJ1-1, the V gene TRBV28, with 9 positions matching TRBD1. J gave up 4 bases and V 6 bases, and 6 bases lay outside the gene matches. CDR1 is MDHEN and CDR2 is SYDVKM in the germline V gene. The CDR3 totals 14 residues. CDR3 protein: CASSLTGGGTEAFF. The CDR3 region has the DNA TGTGCCAGCAGCTTAACAGGGGGCGGCACTGAAGCTTTCTTT.

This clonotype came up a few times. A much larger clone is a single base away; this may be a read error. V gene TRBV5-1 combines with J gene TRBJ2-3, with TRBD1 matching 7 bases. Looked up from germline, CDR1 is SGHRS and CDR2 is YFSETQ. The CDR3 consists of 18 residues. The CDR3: CASSLDTLGDSLTDAQYF. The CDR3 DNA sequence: TGCGCCAGCAGCTTGGATACGCTGGGGGACAGCCTCACAGATGCGCAGTATTTT.

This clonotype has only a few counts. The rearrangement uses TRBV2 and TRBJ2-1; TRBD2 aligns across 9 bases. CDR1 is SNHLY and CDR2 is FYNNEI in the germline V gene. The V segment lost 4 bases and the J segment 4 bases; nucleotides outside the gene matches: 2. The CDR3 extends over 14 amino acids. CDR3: CASSGTSVYNEQFF. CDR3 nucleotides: TGTGCCAGCAGTGGGACTAGCGTATACAATGAGCAGTTCTTC.

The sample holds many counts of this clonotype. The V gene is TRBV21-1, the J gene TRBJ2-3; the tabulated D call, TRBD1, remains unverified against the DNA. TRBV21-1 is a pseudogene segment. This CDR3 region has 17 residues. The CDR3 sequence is CASSKEESRDNTDTQYF. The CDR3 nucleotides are TGTGCCAGCAGCAAAGAAGAGAGCAGGGACAACACAGATACGCAGTATTTT.

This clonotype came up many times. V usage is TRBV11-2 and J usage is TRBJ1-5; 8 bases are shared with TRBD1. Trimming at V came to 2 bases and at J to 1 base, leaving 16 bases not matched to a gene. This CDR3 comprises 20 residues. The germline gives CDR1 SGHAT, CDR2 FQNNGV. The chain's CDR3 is CASSLYLSGGNLGSNQPQHF. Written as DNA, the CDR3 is TGTGCCAGCAGCTTATATTTGTCAGGGGGCAATCTGGGGAGCAATCAGCCCCAGCATTTT.

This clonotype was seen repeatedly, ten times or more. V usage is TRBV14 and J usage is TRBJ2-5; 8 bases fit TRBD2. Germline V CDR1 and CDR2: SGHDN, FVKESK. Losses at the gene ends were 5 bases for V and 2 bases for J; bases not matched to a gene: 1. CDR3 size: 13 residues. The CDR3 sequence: CASSRLAQETQYF. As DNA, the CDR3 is TGTGCCAGCAGCAGACTAGCGCAAGAGACCCAGTACTTC.

DNA of the CDR3: TGTGCCTGGATCCCAAGGGGGGGGATGGGCAATTCACCCCTCCACTTT. As protein: CAWIPRGGMGNSPLHF. This chain joins TRBV30 and TRBJ1-6; TRBD1 is a possible D gene (6 bases). This CDR3 contains 16 residues. V lost 4 bases and J lost 7, with 20 bases in between. Germline CDR1 reads GTSNPN; CDR2 reads SVGIG (reference sequence).

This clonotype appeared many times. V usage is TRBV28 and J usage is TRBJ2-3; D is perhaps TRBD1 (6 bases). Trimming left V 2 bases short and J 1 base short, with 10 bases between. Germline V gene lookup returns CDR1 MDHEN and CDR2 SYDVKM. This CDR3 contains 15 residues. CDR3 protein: CASSLTPGGTDTQYF. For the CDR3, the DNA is TGTGCCAGCAGTTTAACGCCAGGGGGCACAGATACGCAGTATTTT.